The rows below give T cell receptor beta chains drawn from one sample of a study of T cells in localized non-small cell lung cancer. TCRdb keeps only in-frame clones here, not all; method: immunoSEQ multiplex PCR. The sample has fewer than 40,000 clones; approximately 84% are singletons. This specimen was peripheral blood, taken before any cancer treatment. These receptors were collected from a male donor older than 55 with stage III lung adenocarcinoma. CDR3s include the opening cysteine and the closing phenylalanine or tryptophan. Size is stated for part of the rows, as once, few or many counts, or as a class when the clone is expanded.

>TRBJ1-5|.|TRBV19
CASRTSTLDRNQPQHF
>TRBJ2-7|few|TRBV5-6
CASSLGSTGGVYEQYF
>TRBJ2-5|once|TRBV5-1
CASSLDRVGETQYF
>TRBJ2-2|.|TRBV18
CASSPDLNTGELFF
>TRBJ1-1|once|TRBV11-1
CASSSRLMNTEAFF
>TRBJ2-1|.|TRBV6-5
CASSPTSGTYNEQFF
>TRBJ2-7|.|TRBV6-6
CASSPPAGIYEQYF
>TRBJ1-2|.|TRBV27
CASSFGLNGGYTF
>TRBJ1-5|.|TRBV6-5
CASSSGGSNQPQHF
>TRBJ2-1|.|TRBV11-3
CASSQRGAAYNEQFF
>TRBJ2-1|once|TRBV6-1
CASPLGGNYNEQFF
>TRBJ2-7|.|TRBV5-4
CASSNTYEQYF
>TRBJ1-1|.|TRBV5-6
CASSLGQVNTEAFF
>TRBJ1-1|.|TRBV6-5
CASSYVGQGNTEAFF
>TRBJ1-2|.|TRBV7-2
CASSYRALTGDGYTF
>TRBJ2-3|.|TRBV11-2
CASSSRDGSTDTQYF
>TRBJ2-7|.|TRBV20-1
CSASGGEQYF
>TRBJ1-4|.|TRBV27
CASSPTGFGNEKLFF
>TRBJ1-2|.|TRBV2
CASSAAPDYGYTF
>TRBJ2-5|.|TRBV6-1
CASTSSWGETQYF
>TRBJ2-7|.|TRBV4-2
CASSQVGSSYEQYF
>TRBJ1-5|.|TRBV27
CASSPLVSGAHWQPQHF
>TRBJ1-5|.|TRBV5-6
CASSLVGQPQHF
>TRBJ2-3|once|TRBV29-1
CSVKREARGDTQYF
>TRBJ2-3|.|TRBV19
CASSKPTGGVDTQYF
>TRBJ2-1|.|TRBV27
CASSFDYEQFF
>TRBJ2-1|.|TRBV14
CASSLIAGAYNEQFF
>TRBJ2-1|.|TRBV30
CAWSVTLRAGNNEQFF
>TRBJ1-5|.|TRBV11-2
CASSLSRGSPDQPQHF
>TRBJ2-6|once|TRBV27
CASSLARSGANVLTF
>TRBJ1-1|.|TRBV4-1
CASSPEMNTEAFF
>TRBJ2-5|few|TRBV5-6
CASSRKGQGAQETQYF
>TRBJ1-1|few|TRBV29-1
CSVSPRAEYTEAFF
>TRBJ1-2|.|TRBV7-8
CASSLAFRVSPRARSYTF
>TRBJ1-5|.|TRBV19
CASGWGPSNQPQHF
>TRBJ2-7|once|TRBV5-1
CASSLGGLSTYEQYF
>TRBJ2-7|once|TRBV5-8
CASSLRFGQGDSYEQYF
>TRBJ2-5|.|TRBV4-2
CASSGQTSLGGETQYF
>TRBJ2-3|.|TRBV9
CASSVAGYTDTQYF
>TRBJ2-7|.|TRBV18
CASSRPGQDEQYF
>.|.|TRBV6-5
CASSYASGVYNEQFF
>TRBJ2-1|.|TRBV5-1
CASSLVLAGANEQFF
>TRBJ1-4|.|TRBV5-1
CASSAMVGRTQGDEKLFF
>TRBJ2-1|.|TRBV6-1
CASSFDWYNEQFF
>TRBJ1-1|.|TRBV28
CALGGAYTEAFF
>TRBJ1-2|once|TRBV29-1
CSGQDPLWGYTF
>TRBJ1-3|.|TRBV23-1
CASSQCEGRGSGNTIYF
>TRBJ2-2|.|TRBV5-1
CASSWAPPTGELFF
>TRBJ1-1|.|TRBV6-1
CASSQIAGNTEAFF
>TRBJ1-5|.|TRBV28
CASKRYVRGTPQHF
>TRBJ1-5|.|TRBV7-8
CASSFRGLSSAENSNQPQHF
>TRBJ2-5|once|TRBV5-4
CASSLEETQYF
>TRBJ1-1|.|TRBV28
CASSLSTGNTEAFF
>TRBJ2-7|.|TRBV4-1
CASSQVHGSYEQYF
>TRBJ2-2|.|TRBV5-4
CASSLGQGNTGELFF